This is a list of T cell receptor beta chains from one sample in a study of CD8+CD57+ T cells in acquired aplastic anemia. TCRdb itself ran the reads through MiXCR, one entry per CDR3 protein. The sample has 400,000 to 500,000 distinct CDR3 sequences, about two thirds seen once. Material: sorted CD4+, CD8+, or CD8+CD57+ T cells (not recorded which) from PBMCs. The receptors here all came from a human donor in good health, serving as a control. Both conserved end residues are part of each CDR3. The D gene is left open where the match is weak. Size tells how often a clone was seen (once, few, many) or the class of an expanded clone, and some rows leave it out.

>NA|TRBV4-2|TRBJ2-7|TRBD1|15
TGTGCCAGCAGCCCTATTGGACAGGGTGGGAGCGAGCAGTACTTC
CASSPIGQGGSEQYF
>NA|TRBV20-1|TRBJ2-7|NA|15
TGCAGTGCTAGGCTCTTAAGCCGGAGCTCCTACGAGCAGTACTTC
CSARLLSRSSYEQYF
>many|TRBV6-1|TRBJ2-6|NA|18
TGTGCCAGCAGTGAATTACGGGGTCGGGGATCTGGGGCCAACGTCCTGACTTTC
CASSELRGRGSGANVLTF
>NA|TRBV20-1|TRBJ2-1|TRBD2|17
TGCAGTGCAAGACGGCTAGCGGGGGGGAGCTCCTACAATGAGCAGTTCTTC
CSARRLAGGSSYNEQFF
>once|TRBV7-2|TRBJ1-6|TRBD1|13
TGTGCCAGCGCGGGGACAGGGAATTCACCCCTCCACTTT
CASAGTGNSPLHF
>once|TRBV25-1|TRBJ1-1|NA|12
TGTGCCAGCAGGGACCAGAACACTGAAGCTTTCTTT
CASRDQNTEAFF
>NA|TRBV9|TRBJ2-7|NA|13
TGTGCCAGCAGCCTAACAGGCGAGTCAGAGCGCTCTTTC
CASSLTGESERSF
>NA|TRBV7-2|TRBJ1-3|NA|12
TGCGCCAGCAGCCAACCAGGAAGGGGCATATATTTT
CASSQPGRGIYF
>once|TRBV20-1|TRBJ2-7|NA|15
TGCAGTGCTAGTCAAGGACTGACTTATGCCTACGAGCAGTACTTC
CSASQGLTYAYEQYF
>many|TRBV7-2|TRBJ2-1|NA|12
TGTGCCAGCAGCTTCGGTCGGGACGGCCAGTTCTTC
CASSFGRDGQFF
>NA|TRBV24-1|TRBJ2-7|TRBD2|11
TGTGCCCCTTGGCGGGGGGGCGAGCAGTACTTC
CAPWRGGEQYF
>NA|TRBV7-2|TRBJ2-5|TRBD1|14
TGTGCCAGCAGCTTAAAGGGACAGCAAGAGACCCAGTACTTC
CASSLKGQQETQYF
>NA|TRBV5-4|TRBJ2-6|NA|17
TGTGCCAGCAGCGGGTCTCGGGTGGGCTCTGGGGCCAACGTCCTGACTTTC
CASSGSRVGSGANVLTF
>many|TRBV6-6|TRBJ1-5|NA|14
TGTGCCAGCAGACAGGGACAAGGCAATCAGCCCCAGCATTTT
CASRQGQGNQPQHF
>many|TRBV20-1|TRBJ2-2|TRBD1|15
TGCAGTGCAGAGGGACAGCTTGCGAACACCGGGGAGCTGTTTTTT
CSAEGQLANTGELFF
>NA|TRBV20-1|TRBJ1-2|NA|13
TGCAGTGCTAGAGATGCAGAGCAGGGGGGCTACACCTTC
CSARDAEQGGYTF
>NA|TRBV2|TRBJ1-1|TRBD1|12
TGTGCCAGCAGTGGGAGCGACAGGGCGGCTTTCTTT
CASSGSDRAAFF
>few|TRBV6-2/TRBV6-3|TRBJ1-5|TRBD1|17
TGTGCCAGCAGTTACTCTCTAGGACAGGGATTCAATCAGCCCCAGCATTTT
CASSYSLGQGFNQPQHF
>NA|TRBV20-1|TRBJ2-5|NA|13
TGCAGTGCAATTCGCTGCTACACCGTCCCCCAGTACTTC
CSAIRCYTVPQYF
>NA|TRBV10-3|TRBJ1-6|TRBD1|15
TGTGCCATCAGTGTAAGACAGGGGGATAATTCACCCCTCCACTTT
CAISVRQGDNSPLHF
>NA|TRBV12-3/TRBV12-4|TRBJ2-7|NA|15
TGTGCCACCAATTTAGGCGGGGACGCATCCTACGAGCAGTACTTC
CATNLGGDASYEQYF
>many|TRBV11-3|TRBJ2-1|NA|12
TGTGCCAGCAGCTTAGGCGGGACAGAGCAGTTCTTC
CASSLGGTEQFF
>few|TRBV6-5|TRBJ1-4|NA|15
TGTGCCAGCAGTCGCAGGGCGGTCGCGGATGAAAAACTGTTTTTT
CASSRRAVADEKLFF
>NA|TRBV7-2|TRBJ1-4|TRBD1|15
TGTGCCAGCAGCTCTTCCGGGACAGGAGATGAAAAACTGTTTTTT
CASSSSGTGDEKLFF
>once|TRBV19|TRBJ1-4|NA|15
TGTGCCAGTAGGCTGACAAGGGTACTTGGCTACACACTGTGTTTT
CASRLTRVLGYTLCF
>NA|TRBV7-2|TRBJ2-7|NA|16
TGTGCCAGCAGCTGTCAGGTCGCGGGGGCCCAGTACGAGCAGTACTTC
CASSCQVAGAQYEQYF
>NA|TRBV7-9|TRBJ2-5|TRBD2|15
TGTGCCAGCAGCGTCGCAGGAGCGGCGGGGGTGACCCAGTACTTC
CASSVAGAAGVTQYF
>NA|TRBV19|TRBJ2-1|NA|16
TGTGCCAGTAGTATGGGGCAGACAAGCTTCTACAATGAGCAGTTCTTC
CASSMGQTSFYNEQFF
>few|TRBV12-3/TRBV12-4|TRBJ2-7|NA|12
TGTGCCAGCGGTTTCACAAGGGACGAGCAGTACTTC
CASGFTRDEQYF
>many|TRBV3-1|TRBJ1-2|NA|14
TGTGCCAGCAGCCAAGTTCGACAGAACTATGGCTACACCTTC
CASSQVRQNYGYTF
>NA|TRBV4-3|TRBJ2-5|NA|14
TGCGCCAGCAGCCAAGATTACAGCTCGGAGACCCAGTACTTC
CASSQDYSSETQYF
>NA|TRBV9|TRBJ1-1|NA|14
TGCGCCAGCAGCTTACGGGACGGAGACACTGAGGCTTTCTTT
CASSLRDGDTEAFF
>NA|TRBV12-3/TRBV12-4|TRBJ1-1|NA|15
TGTGCCAGCAGTCAAAGGGGTTCCATGAACACTGAAGCTTTCTTT
CASSQRGSMNTEAFF
>many|TRBV29-1|TRBJ1-1|TRBD1|15
TGCAGCGTTGGTTCTTGGGACAGGAGAAACACTGAAGCTTTCTTT
CSVGSWDRRNTEAFF
>NA|TRBV12-5|TRBJ1-6|NA|15
TGTGCTAGTGGTCCCCGGGGAGGGCTTAATTCACCCCTCCACTTT
CASGPRGGLNSPLHF
>NA|TRBV10-1|TRBJ2-7|NA|15
TGCGCCGTGCAGAGGTATAGGGGCTACTCCTACGAGCAGTACTTC
CAVQRYRGYSYEQYF
>many|TRBV7-9|TRBJ1-1|NA|13
TGCGCCAGCAGCTTGGAAGCGAACACTGAAGCTTTCTTT
CASSLEANTEAFF
>NA|TRBV7-2|TRBJ2-1|NA|15
TGTGCCAGCAGAGTAATGGTAAGACAAACTGATGAGCAGTTCTTC
CASRVMVRQTDEQFF
>NA|TRBV4-1|TRBJ2-1|NA|13
TGCGCCAGCAGCCTACTGGGGGCGGGTGAGCAGTTCTTC
CASSLLGAGEQFF
>NA|TRBV2|TRBJ2-6|NA|14
TGTGCCAGCAGCGAATTTAAGGGGCTCAACGTCCTGACTTTC
CASSEFKGLNVLTF
>NA|TRBV29-1|TRBJ2-2|TRBD1|13
TGCAGCGCCGACAGGGGGGTCACCGGGGAGCTGTTTTTT
CSADRGVTGELFF